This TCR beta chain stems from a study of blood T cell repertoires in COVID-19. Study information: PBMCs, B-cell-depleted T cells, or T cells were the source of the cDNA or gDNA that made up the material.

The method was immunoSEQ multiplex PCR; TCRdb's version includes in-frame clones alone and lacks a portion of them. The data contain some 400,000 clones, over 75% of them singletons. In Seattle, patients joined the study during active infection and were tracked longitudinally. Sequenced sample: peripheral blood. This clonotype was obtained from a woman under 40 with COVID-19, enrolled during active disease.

The CDR3 loop is CASSQETSGYNEQFF. The CDR3 DNA sequence: TGTGCCAGCAGCCAAGAAACTAGCGGATACAATGAGCAGTTCTTC. This sequence joins TRBV3-1 (or the pseudogene TRBV3-2) and TRBJ2-1, with 8 bases fitting TRBD2. Trimming took 0 bases from V and 4 from J; bases not matched to a gene: 2. CDR3 size: 15 residues. CDR1 is LGHDT and CDR2 is YNNKEL in the germline V gene (reference sequence).